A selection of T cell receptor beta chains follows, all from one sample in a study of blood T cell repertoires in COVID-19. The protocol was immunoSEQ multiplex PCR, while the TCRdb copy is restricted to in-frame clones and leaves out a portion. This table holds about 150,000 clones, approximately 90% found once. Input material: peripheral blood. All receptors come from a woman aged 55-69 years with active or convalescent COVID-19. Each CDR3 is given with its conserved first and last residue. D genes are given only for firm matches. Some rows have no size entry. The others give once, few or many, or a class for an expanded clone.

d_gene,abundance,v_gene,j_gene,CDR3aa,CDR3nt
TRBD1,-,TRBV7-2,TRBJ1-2,CASSPQTGVKDGYTF,TGTGCCAGCAGCCCCCAGACAGGGGTAAAAGATGGCTACACCTTC
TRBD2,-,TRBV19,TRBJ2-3,CASRAQGGGTDTQYF,TGTGCCAGTAGAGCCCAGGGAGGGGGCACAGATACGCAGTATTTT
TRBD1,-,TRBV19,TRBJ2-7,CASSIALAGGSYEQYF,TGTGCCAGTAGTATAGCCCTAGCAGGGGGATCCTACGAGCAGTACTTC
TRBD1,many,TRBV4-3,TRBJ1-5,CASSQVKTGGNSNQPQHF,TGCGCCAGCAGCCAAGTGAAGACAGGGGGCAATAGCAATCAGCCCCAGCATTTT
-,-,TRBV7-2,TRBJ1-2,CASSLARGRGVSGYTF,TGTGCCAGCAGCTTAGCGCGCGGCAGGGGAGTTAGTGGCTACACCTTC
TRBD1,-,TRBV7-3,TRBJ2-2,CASSPGGQGNTGELFF,TGTGCCAGCAGCCCCGGCGGACAGGGAAACACCGGGGAGCTGTTTTTT
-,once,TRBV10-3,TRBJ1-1,CAISEGIAASSDTEAFF,TGTGCCATCAGTGAGGGAATCGCGGCCTCTTCGGACACTGAAGCTTTCTTT
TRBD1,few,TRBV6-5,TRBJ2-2,CASSTGQGGELFF,TGTGCCAGCAGTACCGGACAGGGCGGGGAGCTGTTTTTT
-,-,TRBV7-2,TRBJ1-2,CASSLSQYYGYTF,TGTGCCAGCAGCTTATCACAGTACTATGGCTACACCTTC
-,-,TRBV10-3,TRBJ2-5,CAISESRETQYF,TGTGCCATCAGTGAGTCCAGGGAGACCCAGTACTTC
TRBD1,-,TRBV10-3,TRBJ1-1,CAARDRLNTEAFF,TGTGCCGCCCGGGACAGGTTGAACACTGAAGCTTTCTTT
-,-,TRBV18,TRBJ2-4,CASSPGETKNIQYF,TGTGCCAGCTCGCCCGGGGAGACCAAAAACATTCAGTACTTC
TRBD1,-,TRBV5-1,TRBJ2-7,CASTSRGSGGLGEQYF,TGCGCCAGCACCTCAAGGGGTTCAGGGGGCCTTGGTGAGCAGTACTTC
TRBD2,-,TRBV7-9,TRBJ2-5,CASSPTGLAGAKETQYF,TGTGCCAGCAGCCCTACCGGACTAGCGGGGGCAAAAGAGACCCAGTACTTC
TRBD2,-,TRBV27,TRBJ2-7,CASSYLAGGPSYEQYF,TGTGCCAGCAGTTACTTAGCGGGGGGGCCATCCTACGAGCAGTACTTC
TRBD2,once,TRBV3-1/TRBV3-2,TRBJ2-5,CASSHGGGAQETQYF,TGTGCCAGCAGCCACGGCGGGGGGGCCCAAGAGACCCAGTACTTC
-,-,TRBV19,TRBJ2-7,CASSIDGGNEQYF,TGTGCCAGTAGTATAGATGGAGGTAACGAGCAGTACTTC
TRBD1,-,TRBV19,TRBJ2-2,CASSANPGQGVRGELFF,TGTGCCAGTAGTGCTAACCCGGGACAGGGGGTCCGCGGGGAGCTGTTTTTT
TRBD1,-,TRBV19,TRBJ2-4,CASSMGDRLAKNIQYF,TGTGCCAGTAGTATGGGGGACAGATTAGCCAAAAACATTCAGTACTTC
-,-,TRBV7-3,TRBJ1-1,CASSSIPGRNTEAFF,TGTGCCAGCAGCTCAATCCCGGGTCGGAACACTGAAGCTTTCTTT
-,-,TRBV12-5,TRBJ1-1,CASGLPVRRVNTEAFF,TGTGCTAGTGGTTTGCCAGTACGCCGGGTGAACACTGAAGCTTTCTTT
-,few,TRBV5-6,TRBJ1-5,CASSLEGVQPQHF,TGTGCCAGCAGCTTGGAAGGGGTTCAGCCCCAGCATTTT
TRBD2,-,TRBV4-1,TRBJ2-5,CASSRPGTSGGNQETQYF,TGCGCCAGCAGCCGTCCCGGGACTAGCGGGGGGAACCAAGAGACCCAGTACTTC
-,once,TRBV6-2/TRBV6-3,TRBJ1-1,CASNPGASNTEAFF,TGTGCCAGCAACCCGGGGGCCTCGAACACTGAAGCTTTCTTT
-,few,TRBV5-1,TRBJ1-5,CASSLQGEGQPQHF,TGCGCCAGCAGCTTACAGGGAGAGGGACAGCCCCAGCATTTT
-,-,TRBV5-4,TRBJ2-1,CASSRRGAEEQFF,TGTGCCAGCAGCCGCCGGGGAGCGGAGGAGCAGTTCTTC
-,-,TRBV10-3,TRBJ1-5,CAISETVSNQPQHF,TGTGCCATCAGTGAAACGGTTAGCAATCAGCCCCAGCATTTT
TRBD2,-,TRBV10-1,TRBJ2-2,CASSEGTTNTGELFF,TGCGCCAGCAGTGAGGGGACTACGAACACCGGGGAGCTGTTTTTT
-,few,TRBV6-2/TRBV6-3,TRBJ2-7,CASSPPEPRSSYEQYF,TGTGCCAGCAGTCCCCCGGAACCGAGGAGCTCCTACGAGCAGTACTTC
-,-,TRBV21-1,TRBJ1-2,CASSTLATFYGYTF,TGTGCCAGCAGCACTCTTGCCACATTTTATGGCTACACCTTC
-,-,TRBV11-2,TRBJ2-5,CASSRTMQETQYF,TGTGCCAGCAGTCGGACTATGCAGGAGACCCAGTACTTC
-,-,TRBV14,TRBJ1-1,CASSQDADTEAFF,TGTGCCAGCAGCCAAGACGCGGACACTGAAGCTTTCTTT
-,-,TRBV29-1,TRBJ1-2,CSVSTGQLGYTF,TGCAGCGTCAGCACCGGACAGCTCGGCTACACCTTC